This is a list of T cell receptor beta chains from one sample in a study of beta chain features in type 1 diabetes. Measured with immunoSEQ multiplex PCR; TCRdb has only the in-frame clones, and not every one. The top ten hold about 0.61% of the sample, which has 130,000 to 150,000 clones, 9.2% seen once. Sequences were obtained from central memory CD4+ T cells from blood. The source is a man aged 18 to 29 in good health. CDR3s include the opening cysteine and the closing phenylalanine or tryptophan. D genes are given only for firm matches. Size is stated for part of the rows, as once, few or many counts, or as a class when the clone is expanded.

j_call: TRBJ2-1; cdr3_length: 15; clone_size: few; d_call: TRBD1; v_call: TRBV5-4; cdr3_nt: TGTGCCAGCAGCACCACCGGGACAGGGCCGATGGAGCAGTTCTTC; cdr3_aa: CASSTTGTGPMEQFF
j_call: TRBJ2-7; cdr3_length: 14; clone_size: few; d_call: TRBD2; v_call: TRBV5-1; cdr3_nt: TGCGCCAGCAGCTGGGGGACTAGCGGGGGTGAGCAGTACTTC; cdr3_aa: CASSWGTSGGEQYF
j_call: TRBJ2-5; cdr3_length: 14; clone_size: few; d_call: TRBD2; v_call: TRBV9; cdr3_nt: TGTGCCAGCAGCCCCCGGACTAGCGACAAGACCCAGTACTTC; cdr3_aa: CASSPRTSDKTQYF
j_call: TRBJ1-2; cdr3_length: 11; clone_size: few; d_call: TRBD1; v_call: TRBV7-2; cdr3_nt: TGTGCCATAGCCGGGACAGCGAGCTACACCTTC; cdr3_aa: CAIAGTASYTF
j_call: TRBJ1-1; cdr3_length: 14; clone_size: few; d_call: .; v_call: TRBV28; cdr3_nt: TGTGCCAGCAGAGTGGGAGGGGCGGACACTGAAGCTTTCTTT; cdr3_aa: CASRVGGADTEAFF
j_call: TRBJ2-1; cdr3_length: 14; clone_size: .; d_call: TRBD2; v_call: TRBV10-3; cdr3_nt: TGTGCCATCAGGCTAGCGGGGGGGAACGATGAGCAGTTCTTC; cdr3_aa: CAIRLAGGNDEQFF
j_call: TRBJ1-2; cdr3_length: 14; clone_size: .; d_call: .; v_call: TRBV2; cdr3_nt: TGTGCCAGCAGGGCGGGACTGAGTCCGCATGGCTACACCTTC; cdr3_aa: CASRAGLSPHGYTF
j_call: TRBJ1-5; cdr3_length: 13; clone_size: few; d_call: TRBD1; v_call: TRBV29-1; cdr3_nt: TGCAGCGTCGCACAGGGGGACAGTCAGCCCCAGCATTTT; cdr3_aa: CSVAQGDSQPQHF
j_call: TRBJ2-1; cdr3_length: 15; clone_size: many; d_call: TRBD1; v_call: TRBV29-1; cdr3_nt: TGCAGCCTTCGGACAGGGACGACGGTGGGAAATGAGCAGTTCTTC; cdr3_aa: CSLRTGTTVGNEQFF
j_call: TRBJ2-3; cdr3_length: 13; clone_size: few; d_call: TRBD2; v_call: TRBV6-1; cdr3_nt: TGCGTTATACTAGCGGGGGAGAAAGATACGCAGTATTTT; cdr3_aa: CVILAGEKDTQYF
j_call: TRBJ2-1; cdr3_length: 13; clone_size: .; d_call: .; v_call: TRBV5-1; cdr3_nt: TGCGCCAGCTCGGACGGGGTATTGGATGAGCAGTTCTTC; cdr3_aa: CASSDGVLDEQFF
j_call: TRBJ1-2; cdr3_length: 16; clone_size: .; d_call: TRBD1; v_call: TRBV6-5; cdr3_nt: TGTGCCAGCAGTTATGCTGGGACAGCCGGTGACTATGGCTACACCTTC; cdr3_aa: CASSYAGTAGDYGYTF
j_call: TRBJ2-5; cdr3_length: 13; clone_size: few; d_call: TRBD2; v_call: TRBV6-1; cdr3_nt: TGTGCCAGCGACCGGGGAGGGTACGAGACCCAGTACTTC; cdr3_aa: CASDRGGYETQYF